The rows below give T cell receptor beta chains drawn from one sample of a study of T cells in Graves' hyperthyroidism and ophthalmopathy. MiXCR, run by TCRdb on the multiplex PCR reads, gives a single entry per CDR3 protein. Among approximately 600,000 distinct CDR3 sequences, 13% to 15% were seen once, and the ten largest hold 7% to 9%. The sequenced sample was blood. The receptors were gathered from a woman aged 18-29 years with Graves' ophthalmopathy. Each CDR3 is given with its conserved first and last residue. A D gene is named only where the DNA matches it firmly. Only part of the rows carry a size: once, few, many, or a class if the clone is expanded.

TRBJ2-1 | NA | TRBD2 | TRBV7-9 | CASSPTTGTSGYNEQFF | TGTGCCAGCAGCCCTACGACCGGGACTAGCGGCTACAATGAGCAGTTCTTC
TRBJ1-5 | NA | NA | TRBV7-2 | CASSLIENQPQHF | TGTGCCAGCAGCTTAATCGAGAATCAGCCCCAGCATTTT
TRBJ1-5 | many | NA | TRBV10-3 | CAITGGDNQPQHF | TGTGCCATCACAGGAGGGGACAATCAGCCCCAGCATTTT
TRBJ2-1 | few | NA | TRBV4-1 | CASSQEGGGEQFF | TGCGCCAGCAGCCAAGAGGGCGGAGGTGAGCAGTTCTTC
TRBJ1-3 | NA | TRBD1 | TRBV11-2 | CASSHPFLGQGPFGGNTIYF | TGTGCCAGCAGCCACCCTTTCTTGGGACAGGGCCCTTTCGGCGGAAACACCATATATTTT
TRBJ2-3 | many | TRBD2 | TRBV7-2 | CASSSRAASGPGTDTQYF | TGTGCCAGCAGCTCGCGGGCGGCTAGCGGTCCTGGCACAGATACGCAGTATTTT
TRBJ2-5 | many | NA | TRBV6-2/TRBV6-3 | CASSYSPTGNQETQYF | TGTGCCAGCAGTTACTCGCCCACAGGGAACCAAGAGACCCAGTACTTC
TRBJ1-1 | many | NA | TRBV5-5 | CASSLGGESSEAFF | TGTGCCAGCAGCCTGGGGGGGGAAAGCTCTGAAGCTTTCTTT
TRBJ2-3 | many | TRBD2 | TRBV7-2 | CASSARLAGRTDTQYF | TGTGCCAGCAGCGCCAGACTAGCGGGACGCACAGATACGCAGTATTTT
TRBJ2-7 | NA | TRBD1 | TRBV9 | CASSGAGQDSYEQYF | TGTGCCAGCAGCGGTGCGGGACAGGACTCCTACGAGCAGTACTTC
TRBJ1-3 | NA | NA | TRBV7-9 | CASSHTGFTIYF | TGTGCCAGCAGCCATACAGGGTTTACCATATATTTT
TRBJ2-1 | many | TRBD2 | TRBV30 | CAWSVLAGSGEQFF | TGTGCCTGGAGTGTGTTAGCGGGATCGGGGGAGCAGTTCTTC
TRBJ2-3 | NA | TRBD2 | TRBV6-2/TRBV6-3 | CASSPFGAGGRSDTQYF | TGTGCCAGCAGTCCTTTCGGGGCGGGAGGACGGTCAGATACGCAGTATTTT
TRBJ2-7 | NA | NA | TRBV6-2/TRBV6-3 | CASIRRDNIVDEQYF | TGTGCCAGCATTCGCCGGGACAACATCGTCGACGAGCAGTACTTC
TRBJ1-5 | many | TRBD1 | TRBV20-1 | CSATPRTGVQPQHF | TGCAGTGCTACTCCTAGGACAGGGGTTCAGCCCCAGCATTTT
TRBJ2-1 | many | TRBD2 | TRBV7-3 | CASSFGTSGTNEQFF | TGTGCCAGCAGCTTCGGGACTAGCGGGACCAATGAGCAGTTCTTC
TRBJ2-3 | many | TRBD2 | TRBV20-1 | CSAQEVAGGPNTDTQYF | TGCAGTGCTCAAGAGGTGGCGGGAGGGCCCAACACAGATACGCAGTATTTT
TRBJ1-5 | NA | NA | TRBV11-2 | CASSLDPARRSAQHF | TGTGCCAGCAGCTTAGATCCGGCCCGCCGATCAGCCCAGCATTTT